This T cell receptor (beta chain) was recovered during a study of spatial heterogeneity in lung cancer. General study results and limits: One measure, the expanded intratumoral alpha and beta TCR count, tracked tumor mutation counts. Ubiquitous and regional expanded TCR counts mirrored ubiquitous and regional nonsynonymous mutation counts, respectively.

The CDR3 is 16 amino acids. Looked up from germline, CDR1 is SGHAT and CDR2 is FQDESV (reference sequence). The ends were cut back, 6 bases at V and 8 bases at J, with 23 bases in the middle. There are many counts of this clonotype. The antigen remains undetermined. The library was prepared for alpha chains; this beta chain is a stray read, so its frequency means little. Described time point: sample taken at primary tumor resection. Whole RNA was taken from tumor, nontumor lung or frozen PBMC; it was then sequenced unsorted. TCR cDNA molecules each carried a unique molecular identifier. TCRdb independently ran MiXCR on the 5' RACE reads; one entry per CDR3 protein. The data hold some 9,800 distinct CDR3 sequences, with around 6.3% observed a single time.

This clonotype was obtained from a male donor with early-stage non-small cell lung cancer. Sequencing was performed on lung tumor tissue, taken at surgery. The chain joins TRBV11-1 to TRBJ2-1; maybe TRBD2 (6 bases). Here the CDR3 reads CASSPVRRGRGDEQFF. The CDR3, as DNA: TGTGCCAGCAGTCCCGTAAGGAGGGGACGTGGGGATGAGCAGTTCTTC.